This T cell receptor beta chain is from a study of breast tumors, draining lymph nodes, adjacent tissues. Breast cancer patients provided tissue from their axillary draining lymph nodes. Using its own MiXCR run on the multiplex PCR reads, TCRdb lists one record per CDR3 protein. The profile shows about 230,000 distinct CDR3 sequences, about a third of them singletons. This clonotype showed up many times. Its antigen is currently unknown. General observations from the study: The lymph node origin of tumor T cells was framed as consistent with a hypothesis, not demonstrated.

Germline V gene sequence: CDR1 MGHRA, CDR2 YSYEKL. With 0 bases removed from V and 6 bases from J, the gap between germline ends came to 14 bases. The CDR3 is 15 residues long. The sequenced sample consisted of axillary lymph node tissue. The clonotype was recovered from a female donor with breast cancer. Some clones in this sample may be carry-over from other donors' samples. The chain employs TRBV4-1 and TRBJ1-2, with D perhaps matching TRBD1 (6 bases). CDR3 nucleotides: TGCGCCAGCAGCCAAGAGGGCAGGGGCGGTGATGGCTACACCTTC. Translating it yields CASSQEGRGGDGYTF.